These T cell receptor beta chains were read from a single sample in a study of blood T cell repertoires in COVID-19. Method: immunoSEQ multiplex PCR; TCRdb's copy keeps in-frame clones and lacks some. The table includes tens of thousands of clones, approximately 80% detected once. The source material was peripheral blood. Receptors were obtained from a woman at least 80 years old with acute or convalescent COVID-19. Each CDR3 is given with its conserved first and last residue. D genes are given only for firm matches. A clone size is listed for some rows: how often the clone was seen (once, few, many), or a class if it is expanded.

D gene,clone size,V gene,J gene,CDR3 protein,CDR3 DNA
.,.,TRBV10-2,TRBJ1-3,CASSEVRSSGNTIYF,TGCGCCAGCAGTGAGGTGAGAAGCTCTGGAAACACCATATATTTT
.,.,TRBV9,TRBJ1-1,CASSPTPKNEAFF,TGTGCCAGCAGCCCAACCCCTAAAAATGAAGCTTTCTTT
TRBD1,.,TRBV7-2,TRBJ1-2,CASSPGQGSHGYTF,TGTGCCAGCAGCCCAGGACAGGGGTCCCATGGCTACACCTTC
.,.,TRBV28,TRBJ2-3,CASSLSTGPLTDTQYF,TGTGCCAGCAGTTTATCTACGGGTCCCCTTACAGATACGCAGTATTTT
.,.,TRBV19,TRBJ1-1,CASSSLEGSANTEAFF,TGTGCCAGTAGCTCCCTCGAGGGATCGGCGAACACTGAAGCTTTCTTT
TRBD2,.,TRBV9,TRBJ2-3,CASSVGGAGGNTDTQYF,TGTGCCAGCAGCGTAGGCGGTGCGGGGGGAAACACAGATACGCAGTATTTT
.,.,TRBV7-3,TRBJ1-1,CASSSSLNTEAFF,TGTGCCAGCAGCTCCTCTCTTAACACTGAAGCTTTCTTT
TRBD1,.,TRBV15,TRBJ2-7,CATSREPGQGLGEQYF,TGTGCCACCAGCAGAGAACCGGGACAGGGCCTAGGGGAGCAGTACTTC
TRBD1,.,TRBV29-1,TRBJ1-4,CSVGRGREKLFF,TGCAGCGTTGGCAGGGGGCGAGAAAAACTGTTTTTT
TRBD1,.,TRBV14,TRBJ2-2,CASSQLQGLNTGELFF,TGTGCCAGCAGCCAACTACAGGGGTTGAACACCGGGGAGCTGTTTTTT
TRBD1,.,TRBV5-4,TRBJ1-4,CASSLDGTGLNEKLFF,TGTGCCAGCAGCTTGGACGGGACAGGGCTGAATGAAAAACTGTTTTTT
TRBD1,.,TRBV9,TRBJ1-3,CASSASGTGSGNTIYF,TGTGCCAGCAGCGCCTCCGGGACAGGCTCTGGAAACACCATATATTTT
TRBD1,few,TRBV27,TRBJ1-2,CASSPRGLHYGYTF,TGTGCCAGCAGTCCGAGGGGGCTACACTATGGCTACACCTTC
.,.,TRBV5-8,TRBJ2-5,CASSLGHGETQYF,TGTGCCAGCAGCCTAGGACACGGCGAGACCCAGTACTTC
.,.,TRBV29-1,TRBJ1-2,CSVDPGHLGYTF,TGCAGCGTTGACCCCGGACACCTTGGCTACACCTTC
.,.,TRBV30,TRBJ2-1,CALSQQRALGNEQFF,TGTGCCTTATCTCAACAGAGGGCTTTAGGCAATGAGCAGTTCTTC
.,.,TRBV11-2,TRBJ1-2,CASSLDQGSGGYTF,TGTGCCAGCAGCTTAGATCAGGGATCGGGTGGCTACACCTTC
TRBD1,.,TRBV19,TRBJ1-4,CASSKSGTGLREKLFF,TGTGCCAGTAGCAAATCCGGGACAGGGTTAAGGGAAAAACTGTTTTTT
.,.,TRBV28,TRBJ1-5,CASTVGTAGSKPQHF,TGTGCCAGCACCGTGGGGACTGCGGGTAGTAAGCCCCAGCATTTT
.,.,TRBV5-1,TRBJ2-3,CASSGGSSSTDTQYF,TGCGCCAGCAGCGGGGGCTCCTCAAGCACAGATACGCAGTATTTT
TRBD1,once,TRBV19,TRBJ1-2,CASTGQGASTGNYGYTF,TGTGCCAGTACAGGACAGGGGGCTTCTACGGGCAACTATGGCTACACCTTC
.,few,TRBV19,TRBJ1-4,CASSIVGGVTRNEKLFF,TGTGCCAGTAGTATAGTTGGAGGGGTGACCCGTAATGAAAAACTGTTTTTT
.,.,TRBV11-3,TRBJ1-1,CASSPSSGNTEAFF,TGTGCCAGCAGTCCATCCTCGGGGAACACTGAAGCTTTCTTT
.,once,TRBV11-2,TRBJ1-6,CASTSRGYNSPLHF,TGTGCCAGCACCTCTCGGGGCTATAATTCACCCCTCCACTTT
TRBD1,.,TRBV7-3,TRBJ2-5,CASSAGQGRGQETQYF,TGTGCCAGCAGCGCAGGACAGGGACGAGGGCAAGAGACCCAGTACTTC
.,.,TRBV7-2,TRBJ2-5,CASSPRGGAETQYF,TGTGCCAGCAGCCCTAGGGGCGGGGCGGAGACCCAGTACTTC
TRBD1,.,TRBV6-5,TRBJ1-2,CASSKTGGNYGYTF,TGTGCCAGCAGTAAGACAGGGGGTAACTATGGCTACACCTTC
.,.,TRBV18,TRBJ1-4,CASSPVLSITNEKLFF,TGTGCCAGCTCACCAGTCTTGAGTATTACTAATGAAAAACTGTTTTTT
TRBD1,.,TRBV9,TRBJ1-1,CASSVEAGGRGAFF,TGTGCCAGCAGCGTAGAGGCAGGGGGACGAGGGGCTTTCTTT
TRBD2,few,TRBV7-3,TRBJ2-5,CASSSPLAGGPFATQYF,TGTGCCAGCAGCTCCCCACTAGCGGGGGGACCTTTCGCGACCCAGTACTTC
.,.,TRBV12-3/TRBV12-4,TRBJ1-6,CASSLPGPLHF,TGTGCCAGCAGTTTACCCGGACCCCTCCACTTT
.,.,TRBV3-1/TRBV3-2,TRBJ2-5,CASSQGPLDQETQYF,TGTGCCAGCAGCCAAGGGCCACTAGACCAAGAGACCCAGTACTTC